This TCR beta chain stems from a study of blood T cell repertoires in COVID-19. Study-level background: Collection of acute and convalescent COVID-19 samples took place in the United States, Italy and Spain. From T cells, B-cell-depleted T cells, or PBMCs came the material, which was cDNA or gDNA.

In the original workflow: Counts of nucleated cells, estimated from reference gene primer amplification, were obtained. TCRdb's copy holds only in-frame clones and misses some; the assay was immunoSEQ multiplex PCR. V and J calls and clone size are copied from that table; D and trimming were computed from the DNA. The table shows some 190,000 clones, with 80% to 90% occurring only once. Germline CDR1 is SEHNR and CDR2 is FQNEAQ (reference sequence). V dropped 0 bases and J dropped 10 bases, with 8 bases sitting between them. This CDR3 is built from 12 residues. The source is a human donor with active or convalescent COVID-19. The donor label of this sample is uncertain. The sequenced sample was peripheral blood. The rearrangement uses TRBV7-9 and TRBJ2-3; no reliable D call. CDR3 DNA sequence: TGTGCCAGCAGCTTAGCCCCCCGGGCGCAGTATTTT. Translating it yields CASSLAPRAQYF.